Shown below are 20 T cell receptor beta chains from a single sample sequenced in a study of blood T cell repertoires in COVID-19. Method: immunoSEQ multiplex PCR; TCRdb's copy keeps in-frame clones and lacks some. The sample lists around 42,000 clones; 75% to 90% were seen once. Sequencing was performed on peripheral blood. The receptor set was obtained from a man aged 25-45 years with active or convalescent COVID-19.

The chain combines TRBV5-1 with TRBJ2-7; tentative D call: TRBD1 (5 bases). The germline CDR1 and CDR2 sequences are SGHRS and YFSETQ. CDR3 length: 14 residues. V was clipped by 2 bases and J by 2 bases, with 11 bases between them. CDR3 region: CASSLSRAAYEQYF. CDR3 bases: TGCGCCAGCAGCTTATCCAGGGCCGCCTACGAGCAGTACTTC. Together with reference TRBV5-1 and TRBJ2-7, the CDR3 gives the full variable domain: KAGVTQTPRYLIKTRGQQVTLSCSPISGHRSVSWYQQTPGQGLQFLFEYFSETQRNKGNFPGRFSGRQFSNSRSEMNVSTLELGDSALYLCASSLSRAAYEQYFGPGTRLTVT.

Only one count was recorded for this clone. The chain uses TRBV7-9 and TRBJ2-1, with TRBD1 as a possible D gene (6 bases). The CDR3 runs 14 residues. V dropped 0 bases and J dropped 6 bases, with 9 bases sitting between them. Germline lookup yields CDR1 SEHNR and CDR2 FQNEAQ (reference sequence). Here the CDR3 DNA reads TGTGCCAGCAGCTTAGCGGACAGCTCCAATGAGCAGTTCTTC. Protein sequence: CASSLADSSNEQFF.

The rearrangement uses TRBV2 and TRBJ1-4; TRBD1 aligns across 8 bases. CDR1 is SNHLY and CDR2 is FYNNEI in the germline V gene. J was trimmed by 8 bases and V by 4 bases; bases with no gene match: 9. The length of the CDR3 is 15 residues. The CDR3 DNA sequence: TGTGCCAGCAGTGGGGCCGGGACAGGCGTCGAAAAACTGTTTTTT. Residues: CASSGAGTGVEKLFF.

The chain uses TRBV18 and TRBJ2-5, with D tentatively TRBD1 (5 bases). This CDR3 has 13 amino acids. The germline V and J ends were trimmed by 3 bases and 5 bases, with 10 bases remaining between them. Germline V lookup: CDR1 KGHSH, CDR2 LQKENI. The CDR3 is CASSPTVVETQYF. The CDR3, as DNA: TGTGCCAGCTCACCGACAGTGGTGGAGACCCAGTACTTC. The full variable domain, with the rest looked up from reference TRBV18 and TRBJ2-5, is NAGVMQNPRHLVRRRGQEARLRCSPMKGHSHVYWYRQLPEEGLKFMVYLQKENIIDESGMPKERFSAEFPKEGPSILRIQQVVRGDSAAYFCASSPTVVETQYFGPGTRLLVL.

V usage is TRBV4-1 and J usage is TRBJ1-1; TRBD1 is a possible D gene (5 bases). Looked up from germline, CDR1 is MGHRA and CDR2 is YSYEKL. The CDR3 is made up of 15 amino acids. The V and J ends lost 1 base and 0 bases respectively, with 9 bases between them. For the CDR3, the DNA is TGCGCCAGCAGCCAAGGACAGTTCATGAACACTGAAGCTTTCTTT. The encoded protein is CASSQGQFMNTEAFF.

This rearrangement joins TRBV29-1 to TRBJ1-1; 9 bases line up with TRBD1. The trim removed 6 bases at V and 1 base at J, leaving 6 bases unmatched. Per the germline V gene, CDR1 is SQVTM and CDR2 is ANQGSEA. The CDR3 sequence is 14 residues long. CDR3 DNA sequence: TGCAGCGTAGCTAGGGGACAGGGGAACACTGAAGCTTTCTTT. Translated, it gives CSVARGQGNTEAFF.

The chain joins TRBV7-8 to TRBJ2-3; a weak D match, TRBD2 (6 bases). The ends were cut back, 5 bases at V and 2 bases at J, with 14 bases in the middle. CDR1 SGHVS and CDR2 FQNEAQ come from the germline V gene. This CDR3 comprises 15 residues. The CDR3 DNA sequence: TGTGCCAGCAGCCTCAGGGAGGAGGTCACAGATACGCAGTATTTT. As protein: CASSLREEVTDTQYF.

The gene calls are TRBV5-5 and TRBJ2-2; 10 nucleotides agree with TRBD1. Germline CDR1 reads SGHKS; CDR2 reads YYEKEE (reference sequence). There are 16 residues in the CDR3. Losses at the gene ends were 5 bases for V and 7 bases for J; bases not matched to a gene: 11. The CDR3 DNA sequence: TGTGCCAGCAGACCAAGGACAGGGGGAGATGGCGGGGAGCTGTTTTTT. Residues: CASRPRTGGDGGELFF. The full variable domain, in which reference TRBV5-5 and TRBJ2-2 provide the parts outside the CDR3, is DAGVTQSPTHLIKTRGQQVTLRCSPISGHKSVSWYQQVLGQGPQFIFQYYEKEERGRGNFPDRFSARQFPNYSSELNVNALLLGDSALYLCASRPRTGGDGGELFFGEGSRLTVL.

The chain employs TRBV5-6 and TRBJ2-3; TRBD2 aligns across 11 bases. Per the germline V gene, CDR1 is SGHDT and CDR2 is YYEEEE. CDR3 length: 18 residues. J gave up 2 bases and V 1 base, and 9 bases lay outside the gene matches. The CDR3 DNA is TGTGCCAGCAGCTTGTTTAGCGGGAGGGCTAGACACACAGATACGCAGTATTTT. It translates to CASSLFSGRARHTDTQYF.

The rearrangement joins TRBV5-1 to TRBJ2-7; TRBD1 aligns across 11 bases. V lost 3 bases and J lost 6; bases outside the gene matches: 8. This CDR3 contains 15 residues. Germline CDR1 SGHRS, CDR2 YFSETQ. CDR3 nucleotide sequence: TGCGCCAGCAGCTCATCCGGGACAGGGGGTCGCGAGCAGTACTTC. Amino acid sequence: CASSSSGTGGREQYF. The complete variable domain, with remaining parts taken from reference TRBV5-1 and TRBJ2-7, reads KAGVTQTPRYLIKTRGQQVTLSCSPISGHRSVSWYQQTPGQGLQFLFEYFSETQRNKGNFPGRFSGRQFSNSRSEMNVSTLELGDSALYLCASSSSGTGGREQYFGPGTRLTVT.

The chain couples TRBV4-2 to TRBJ1-3; D is unclear. Germline-derived CDR1 and CDR2 are LGHNA and YNFKEQ. CDR3 length: 12 amino acids. With 4 bases removed from V and 7 bases from J, the gap between germline ends came to 8 bases. Here the CDR3 reads CASSPSGNTIYF. The CDR3 nucleotides are TGTGCCAGCAGCCCCTCCGGGAACACCATATATTTT.

V usage is TRBV5-5 and J usage is TRBJ1-5, with D uncertain. This CDR3 is 16 amino acids long. Germline lookup yields CDR1 SGHKS and CDR2 YYEKEE (reference sequence). Trimming removed 0 bases at V and 2 bases at J, with 12 bases between. DNA of the CDR3: TGTGCCAGCAGCTTGGGGTCTGGGCGCGGCAATCAGCCCCAGCATTTT. This codes for CASSLGSGRGNQPQHF.

V and J are TRBV29-1 and TRBJ1-3, with D uncertain. Trimming removed 6 bases from V and 3 bases from J, with 15 bases in between. The germline gives CDR1 SQVTM, CDR2 ANQGSEA. The CDR3 extends over 14 amino acids. The CDR3 DNA is TGCAGCGTCGCCCACGGAGTTGGTGGAAACACCATATATTTT. Translation: CSVAHGVGGNTIYF.

The chain employs TRBV12-3 or TRBV12-4 and TRBJ1-2, with 8 bases aligning to TRBD1. V lost 5 bases and J lost 4; bases outside the gene matches: 3. The CDR3 has 13 amino acids. The CDR3 region is CASSEGTGYGYTF. CDR3 nucleotides: TGTGCCAGCAGTGAAGGGACAGGCTATGGCTACACCTTC.

The V and J genes are TRBV11-2 and TRBJ2-7, with D maybe TRBD1 (6 bases). The CDR3 runs to 14 residues. Germline assignment: CDR1 SGHAT and CDR2 FQNNGV. Trimming took 5 bases from V and 6 from J, leaving 17 bases between them. The CDR3 DNA reads as TGTGCCAGCAGCCTTGAAGCGCGAGGGGGCGAGCAGTACGTC. It yields the protein CASSLEARGGEQYV.

V is TRBV4-1 and J is TRBJ2-7, with 9 bases identical to TRBD1. The CDR3 has 15 residues. V was pared by 3 bases and J by 4 bases, with 7 bases of the junction left unmatched. Per the germline V gene, CDR1 is MGHRA and CDR2 is YSYEKL. The CDR3 region is CASSQTDRGLYEQYV. DNA of the CDR3: TGCGCCAGCAGCCAGACGGACAGGGGCCTATACGAGCAGTACGTC.

V and J are TRBV19 and TRBJ2-1, with 9 nucleotides matching TRBD2. CDR1 and CDR2 (germline): LNHDA, SQIVND (reference sequence). V was clipped by 2 bases and J by 0 bases; unmatched bases: 2. There are 16 residues in the CDR3. The chain's CDR3 is CASSIRRGGSYNEQFF. Written as DNA, the CDR3 is TGTGCCAGTAGTATACGGCGGGGGGGCTCCTACAATGAGCAGTTCTTC.

V and J are TRBV24-1 and TRBJ2-1, with a weak D call TRBD1 (6 bases). V lost 4 bases and J 7 bases, leaving 19 bases between the germline ends. Germline CDR1 KGHDR, CDR2 SFDVKD. This CDR3 is 16 amino acids long. The CDR3 DNA reads TGTGCCACCAGTGACCCAAAACCGGACAGCCTAAATGAGCAGTTCTTC. As protein: CATSDPKPDSLNEQFF.

This clone has just one count. This chain joins TRBV5-6 and TRBJ1-5; D is perhaps TRBD1 (5 bases). V gave up 4 bases and J gave up 9 bases, with 17 bases separating them. This CDR3 has 14 residues. Germline loops: CDR1 SGHDT, CDR2 YYEEEE. CDR3: CASSLGTGEPPQHF. The CDR3 nucleotides are TGTGCCAGCAGCCTAGGGACGGGAGAGCCGCCCCAGCATTTT.

V is TRBV19 and J is TRBJ1-1; D is perhaps TRBD1 (5 bases). V was shortened by 6 bases and J by 4 bases, with 9 bases between the two germline ends. CDR1 LNHDA and CDR2 SQIVND come from the germline V gene (reference sequence). The CDR3 has 12 residues. In nucleotides, the CDR3 is TGTGCCAGTAGGACGGGGGTCACTGAAGCTTTCTTT. It is translated as CASRTGVTEAFF.